This entry concerns a single T cell receptor beta chain. This specimen comes from a study of blood T cell repertoires in COVID-19. Study details: Sources were T cells, B-cell-depleted T cells, or PBMCs; the material itself was cDNA or gDNA.

Original handling: Scientists estimated how many nucleated cells there were by amplifying reference gene primers. Generated by immunoSEQ multiplex PCR, the TCRdb table keeps only in-frame clones and is missing some. The DNA gave D and trimming, while V, J and clone size come from that table. The table lists nearly 35,000 clones, around nine tenths of them singletons, with roughly two thirds in the top ten. The CDR3 has 17 amino acids. CDR1 is SEHNR and CDR2 is FQNEAQ in the germline V gene (reference sequence). V lost 4 bases and J 6 bases, leaving 24 bases between the germline ends. The sample consisted of peripheral blood. The chain combines TRBV7-9 with TRBJ1-1; D is perhaps TRBD1 (5 bases). This TCR came from a man in his 70s with acute or convalescent COVID-19. The CDR3 reads CASSSKRQHSMIPEAFF. In DNA form, the CDR3 reads TGTGCCAGCAGCTCCAAAAGACAGCACTCGATGATCCCTGAAGCTTTCTTT.